This is a list of T cell receptor beta chains from one sample in a study of control samples from healthy donors and cancer patients. Libraries were prepared by immunoSEQ multiplex PCR; TCRdb keeps only in-frame clonotypes and omits some of them. The repertoire holds about 60,000 clones, with approximately 90% as singletons. The source material was PBMCs. These TCRs come from a woman aged 45-59 years with colorectal cancer. Each CDR3 is given with its conserved first and last residue. D genes are given only for firm matches. Only part of the rows carry a size: once, few, many, or a class if the clone is expanded.

. TRBJ2-3 TRBV11-3 TRBD2 CASSDGLAVGTDTQYF TGTGCCAGCAGCGATGGACTAGCGGTCGGCACAGATACGCAGTATTTT
once TRBJ2-7 TRBV27 TRBD1 CASSLRTGTSYEQYF TGTGCCAGCAGTTTACGGACAGGGACCTCCTACGAGCAGTACTTC
. TRBJ2-7 TRBV4-1 . CASSQVGGSSSSYEQYF TGCGCCAGCAGCCAAGTTGGGGGCAGTTCCTCCTCCTACGAGCAGTACTTC
. TRBJ2-7 TRBV3-1/TRBV3-2 . CASSQVSGWGEQYF TGTGCCAGCAGCCAAGTTTCGGGGTGGGGGGAGCAGTACTTC
. TRBJ1-5 TRBV7-9 TRBD1 CASSQGGQAKNQPQHF TGTGCCAGCAGCCAGGGGGGACAGGCCAAAAATCAGCCCCAGCATTTT
. TRBJ2-3 TRBV5-1 . CASSSEGDPDTDTQYF TGCGCCAGCAGCTCAGAGGGGGACCCTGACACAGATACGCAGTATTTT
. TRBJ2-7 TRBV28 . CASTDRSYEQYF TGTGCCAGCACAGACAGATCCTACGAGCAGTACTTC
. TRBJ2-7 TRBV7-9 . CASSLAWGTFGEQYF TGTGCCAGCAGCTTGGCGTGGGGAACCTTTGGGGAGCAGTACTTC
. TRBJ2-1 TRBV19 . CASSGSSYNEQFF TGTGCCAGTAGTGGAAGCTCCTACAATGAGCAGTTCTTC
. TRBJ1-4 TRBV6-5 . CASSRTAEKLFF TGTGCCAGCAGCCGGACAGCTGAAAAACTGTTTTTT
. TRBJ1-1 TRBV11-1 . CASNRQQGIAGAFF TGTGCCAGCAACCGTCAACAGGGAATTGCGGGGGCTTTCTTT
. TRBJ1-1 TRBV7-9 TRBD1 CASSTTGDTEAFF TGTGCCAGCAGCACTACAGGGGACACTGAAGCTTTCTTT
. TRBJ2-1 TRBV5-1 TRBD2 CASRQPSGGAFEQFF TGCGCCAGCAGGCAACCTAGCGGGGGGGCTTTTGAGCAGTTCTTC
once TRBJ1-4 TRBV10-2 . CASSLGSNEKLFF TGCGCCAGCAGTTTAGGGTCTAATGAAAAACTGTTTTTT
. TRBJ1-3 TRBV18 . CASSPLRGLSSGNTIYF TGTGCCAGCTCACCACTGAGGGGACTGAGCTCTGGAAACACCATATATTTT
. TRBJ2-3 TRBV20-1 . CSASYTDTQYF TGCAGTGCTAGCTACACAGATACGCAGTATTTT
. TRBJ2-1 TRBV5-5 TRBD2 CASSLKWIAGSNEQFF TGTGCCAGCAGCTTGAAGTGGATAGCGGGCAGCAATGAGCAGTTCTTC
. TRBJ2-2 TRBV19 TRBD1 CASRLQGSGELFF TGTGCCAGTAGATTACAGGGGTCGGGGGAGCTGTTTTTT
few TRBJ1-5 TRBV2 . CASRLDISNQPQHF TGTGCCAGCAGACTAGACATTAGCAATCAGCCCCAGCATTTT
. TRBJ1-1 TRBV28 . CASSLPWFGSTEAFF TGTGCCAGCAGTTTACCCTGGTTTGGGTCAACTGAAGCTTTCTTT
. TRBJ1-2 TRBV5-6 . CASSLGLSGNYGYTF TGTGCCAGCAGCTTGGGCCTGAGCGGTAACTATGGCTACACCTTC
few TRBJ2-1 TRBV2 . CASSETGDEQFF TGTGCCAGCAGTGAAACGGGCGATGAGCAGTTCTTC
. TRBJ1-6 TRBV11-2 . CASSFSGASSPLHF TGTGCCAGCAGCTTCTCTGGGGCGAGTTCACCCCTCCACTTT
. TRBJ1-2 TRBV6-5 TRBD1 CASSSRGQGGGYTF TGTGCCAGCAGTTCCAGGGGACAGGGTGGGGGCTACACCTTC
. TRBJ1-1 TRBV11-2 . CASSLERQGNEAFF TGTGCCAGCAGCTTAGAACGTCAAGGGAATGAAGCTTTCTTT
. TRBJ1-4 TRBV11-2 . CASSPTRTPSNEKLFF TGTGCCAGCAGCCCTACGAGGACACCCTCTAATGAAAAACTGTTTTTT
once TRBJ2-1 TRBV4-2 . CASSQGQEPVAPYNEQFF TGTGCCAGCAGCCAGGGACAAGAACCCGTGGCCCCTTACAATGAGCAGTTCTTC
. TRBJ1-5 TRBV19 TRBD1 CASSTGRGRDQPQHF TGTGCCAGTAGTACGGGGAGGGGGCGAGATCAGCCCCAGCATTTT
. TRBJ1-2 TRBV7-9 . CASSLVAGPDYGYTF TGTGCCAGCAGCTTAGTGGCAGGCCCAGACTATGGCTACACCTTC
. TRBJ2-1 TRBV7-2 TRBD2 CASSRDVAGPYNEQFF TGTGCCAGCAGCCGCGATGTAGCGGGCCCCTACAATGAGCAGTTCTTC
. TRBJ2-3 TRBV7-9 . CASSFTEHYTDTQYF TGTGCCAGCAGCTTCACGGAACATTACACAGATACGCAGTATTTT
once TRBJ2-2 TRBV10-3 TRBD1 CAISLQGGGELFF TGTGCCATCAGTTTACAGGGGGGCGGGGAGCTGTTTTTT
. TRBJ1-3 TRBV3-1/TRBV3-2 . CASSQDVGLGNTIYF TGTGCCAGCAGCCAAGATGTCGGATTAGGAAACACCATATATTTT
. TRBJ2-3 TRBV30 . CAGGRGSGLPAQYF TGTGCCGGGGGGCGCGGGAGTGGGCTCCCAGCGCAGTATTTT
. TRBJ2-7 TRBV6-5 . CASRSWSHYEQYF TGTGCCAGCAGGTCGTGGTCTCACTACGAGCAGTACTTC
. TRBJ2-2 TRBV27 . CASSLVASGSTGELFF TGTGCCAGCAGTTTAGTCGCCTCGGGGTCCACCGGGGAGCTGTTTTTT
few TRBJ2-5 TRBV10-2 . CASSEGGWNQETQYF TGCGCCAGCAGTGAGGGGGGGTGGAATCAAGAGACCCAGTACTTC
. TRBJ2-4 TRBV7-9 TRBD2 CASSPLTSGIAKNIQYF TGTGCCAGCAGCCCTCTTACTAGCGGGATAGCCAAAAACATTCAGTACTTC
. TRBJ1-3 TRBV19 . CASSTSRSPGNTIYF TGTGCCAGTAGTACCTCCAGGAGTCCTGGAAACACCATATATTTT
. TRBJ2-6 TRBV18 TRBD1 CASSPRDRVTGANVLTF TGTGCCAGCTCACCCCGGGACAGGGTCACCGGGGCCAACGTCCTGACTTTC
. TRBJ2-5 TRBV3-1/TRBV3-2 TRBD2 CASSQGWLAGGDQETQYF TGTGCCAGCAGCCAAGGCTGGCTAGCGGGAGGGGACCAAGAGACCCAGTACTTC
. TRBJ1-1 TRBV2 . CASRMELAGEAFF TGTGCCAGCAGGATGGAGTTGGCAGGTGAAGCTTTCTTT
once TRBJ1-6 TRBV7-8 . CASSLHFRAFPPSPLHF TGTGCCAGCAGCTTACATTTCCGGGCGTTTCCGCCGTCACCCCTCCACTTT
once TRBJ1-1 TRBV14 . CASSLTGSPGDTEAFF TGTGCCAGCAGCCTTACAGGGAGTCCGGGAGACACTGAAGCTTTCTTT
. TRBJ2-5 TRBV19 . CASNRRMEETQYF TGTGCCAGTAACAGAAGGATGGAGGAGACCCAGTACTTC
once TRBJ2-7 TRBV27 . CASSPVGHEQYF TGTGCCAGCAGTCCTGTGGGCCACGAGCAGTACTTC
few TRBJ2-7 TRBV7-9 . CASSLGPRSPEQYF TGTGCCAGCAGCTTGGGACCCAGATCGCCCGAGCAGTACTTC
few TRBJ2-7 TRBV28 . CASSSTARNEQYF TGTGCCAGCAGCTCGACAGCGCGAAACGAGCAGTACTTC